This entry lists 30 T cell receptor beta chains sequenced from one sample in a study of CD4 T cells in relation to SARS-CoV-2 and coronaviruses (dated by TCRdb to about 2021). These receptors' targets are unknown. CD4+ T cells from unexposed donors were collected before the COVID-19 pandemic (2011-2018). Following 10 days of culture, the EasySep CD4+ T cell isolation kit was used to isolate CD4+ T cells. Library preparation was by the immunoSEQ multiplex PCR assay. TCRdb stores this immuneACCESS table with in-frame sequences only. Part of the clones is absent; in the studies checked, under half of the shortfall reflects unresolved V genes, and no reason is known for the rest. This sample is represented by about 30,000 clones; about three quarters of them were singletons. The top ten constitute over 9% of the sample. The sample consisted of CD4+ T cells from PBMCs, cultured in vitro. Receptors were obtained from a human donor in good health.

The CDR3 sequence is CASSPIGRSAFF. The CDR3 region has the DNA TGTGCCAGCTCACCGATCGGACGTTCAGCTTTCTTT. The rearrangement uses TRBV18 and TRBJ1-1; D unresolved. The V end was cut by 3 bases, the J end by 10 bases, with 12 bases between. This CDR3 is built from 12 residues. CDR1 is KGHSH, CDR2 LQKENI, per germline.

The chain links TRBV19 to TRBJ1-2; D call uncertain. Trimming left V 5 bases short and J 4 bases short, with 20 bases between. Germline V gives CDR1 LNHDA, CDR2 SQIVND (reference sequence). The CDR3 extends over 16 amino acids. The CDR3 DNA reads TGTGCCAGTAGTCGCTACGGGGAGGGTTCGTCCTATGGCTACACCTTC. Amino acid sequence: CASSRYGEGSSYGYTF.

The J gene is TRBJ2-5, the V gene TRBV11-1; no reliable D call. Deletions cut 5 bases from V and 5 bases from J, with 18 bases between. This CDR3 contains 15 residues. Germline assignment: CDR1 SGHAT and CDR2 FQDESV (reference sequence). DNA of the CDR3: TGTGCCAGCAGCGCCTCACTCGGCAGGACGGAGACCCAGTACTTC. The encoded protein is CASSASLGRTETQYF.

The rearrangement joins TRBV12-3 or TRBV12-4 to TRBJ2-7, with 7 bases aligning to TRBD2. The CDR3 spans 13 residues. The trim removed 5 bases at V and 8 bases at J, leaving 9 bases unmatched. CDR3 DNA: TGTGCCAGCAGTGGTGGGAGGGGACTGAAGCAGTACTTC. Its protein is CASSGGRGLKQYF.

The chain uses TRBV7-6 and TRBJ2-5; maybe TRBD2 (6 bases). The CDR3 consists of 15 residues. The V end lost 5 bases, the J end lost 5 bases, and 18 bases lay between the germline ends. Germline CDR1 and CDR2: SGHVS and FNYEAQ. The CDR3 DNA follows: TGTGCCAGCAGCAGGCAGGGAGGAGTTTGGGAGACCCAGTACTTC. Its protein is CASSRQGGVWETQYF.

The chain has TRBV7-2 and TRBJ2-3; 13 bases match TRBD2. Germline assignment: CDR1 SGHTA and CDR2 FQGNSA. The CDR3 is 16 residues long. The V segment lost 2 bases and the J segment 6 bases; nucleotides outside the gene matches: 5. CDR3 region: CASSLSLAGGMDTQYF. In DNA form, the CDR3 reads TGTGCCAGCAGCTTATCACTAGCGGGGGGGATGGATACGCAGTATTTT.

This clone has only a few counts. The V call is TRBV4-3, the J call TRBJ1-5; D is unresolved. There are 15 residues in the CDR3. The V end lost 0 bases, the J end lost 4 bases, and 10 bases lay between the germline ends. CDR1 and CDR2 (germline): LGHNA, YSLEER. CDR3 amino acids: CASSQDSGGNQPQHF. DNA for the CDR3: TGCGCCAGCAGCCAAGATTCAGGAGGTAATCAGCCCCAGCATTTT.

The chain employs TRBV5-6 and TRBJ2-1; 11 nucleotides align to TRBD2. J lost 4 bases, V lost 3 bases, and 9 bases had no gene match. The CDR3 runs 17 residues. Per the germline V gene, CDR1 is SGHDT and CDR2 is YYEEEE. The CDR3 coding sequence is TGTGCCAGCAGCTGGGGATTAGCGGGAGGGTCATACAATGAGCAGTTCTTC. Translating it yields CASSWGLAGGSYNEQFF.

This CDR3 is CASSLQETQYF. The CDR3 nucleotides are TGCGCCAGCAGCTTACAAGAGACCCAGTACTTC. V is TRBV5-1 and J is TRBJ2-5; D uncertain. V lost 2 bases to trimming and J lost 2 bases, with 1 base between them. This CDR3 comprises 11 residues. The V gene's germline CDR1 is SGHRS and CDR2 YFSETQ.

This clone is deemed large. The chain joins TRBV7-9 to TRBJ2-1, with D unresolved. Trimming removed 5 bases from V and 10 bases from J, with 15 bases in between. Germline V gene data show CDR1 as SEHNR and CDR2 as FQNEAQ (reference sequence). The CDR3 consists of 13 residues. CDR3 sequence: CASSPGPGHEQFF. The CDR3 DNA follows: TGTGCCAGCAGCCCTGGGCCGGGTCACGAGCAGTTCTTC. Complete variable domain (other parts from reference TRBV7-9 and TRBJ2-1): DTGVSQNPRHKITKRGQNVTFRCDPISEHNRLYWYRQTLGQGPEFLTYFQNEAQLEKSRLLSDRFSAERPKGSFSTLEIQRTEQGDSAMYLCASSPGPGHEQFFGPGTRLTVL.

The V call is TRBV5-4, the J call TRBJ1-2; D not certain. The germline CDR1 and CDR2 sequences are SGHNT and YYREEE (reference sequence). The CDR3 spans 15 residues. V was clipped by 0 bases and J by 5 bases, with 14 bases between them. DNA of the CDR3: TGTGCCAGCAGCTTGGATGTGGGATTAGGGTATGGCTACACCTTC. Amino acid sequence: CASSLDVGLGYGYTF.

V usage is TRBV21-1 and J usage is TRBJ2-1; the D call TRBD1 from the table was never checked on the DNA. TRBV21-1 represents a pseudogene. CDR3 length: 12 amino acids. In DNA form, the CDR3 reads TGTCTCAGGACAAATAACTACAATGAGCAGTTCTTC. This codes for CLRTNNYNEQFF.

This clone turned up a few times. The chain combines TRBV4-1 with TRBJ2-7; weak D call: TRBD2 (6 bases). From germline, CDR1 is MGHRA and CDR2 YSYEKL. The CDR3 consists of 15 residues. V was pared by 5 bases and J by 4 bases, with 18 bases between. The CDR3 DNA sequence: TGCGCCAGCAGCAAAGGAGGGGCTGGTGGTTACGAGCAGTACTTC. Translating gives CASSKGGAGGYEQYF.

V is TRBV9 and J is TRBJ2-3; 12 bases align to TRBD2. V was clipped by 4 bases and J by 4 bases; unmatched bases: 4. The V gene's germline CDR1 is SGDLS and CDR2 YYNGEE. CDR3 length: 15 residues. In DNA form, the CDR3 reads TGTGCCAGCAGCTATGGACTAGCGGGGTCAGATACGCAGTATTTT. Protein product: CASSYGLAGSDTQYF.

In its sample, this clone was seen a few times. The chain combines TRBV9 with TRBJ2-2; D gene uncertain. Looked up from germline, CDR1 is SGDLS and CDR2 is YYNGEE. Trimming took 5 bases from V and 0 from J, leaving 14 bases between them. This CDR3 is 16 amino acids long. CDR3 protein: CASSASRRANTGELFF. The CDR3 DNA sequence: TGTGCCAGCAGTGCCTCAAGGAGAGCGAACACCGGGGAGCTGTTTTTT.

The chain recombines TRBV28 with TRBJ2-5, with D possibly matching TRBD1 (6 bases). V lost 4 bases and J lost 1, with 10 bases in between. CDR1 MDHEN and CDR2 SYDVKM come from the germline V gene. CDR3 length: 14 residues. For the CDR3, the DNA is TGTGCCAGCAGTTCCGGACAGTCCCAAGAGACCCAGTACTTC. Translating it yields CASSSGQSQETQYF.

The V call is TRBV9, the J call TRBJ2-1, with 7 bases that match TRBD2. Trimming took 0 bases from V and 5 from J; bases not matched to a gene: 2. The CDR3 has 14 amino acids. Germline V gives CDR1 SGDLS, CDR2 YYNGEE. For the CDR3, the DNA is TGTGCCAGCAGCGTAGTGGGACTAAACAATGAGCAGTTCTTC. This gives the protein CASSVVGLNNEQFF.

The CDR3 sequence is CASGSGPGRRGTQYF. In DNA, the CDR3 is TGTGCTAGTGGCTCCGGCCCGGGCCGTCGGGGAACGCAGTATTTT. The rearrangement joins TRBV12-5 to TRBJ2-3; TRBD2 might be the D (5 bases). The V gene lost 6 bases and the J gene lost 9 bases, with 22 bases spanning the gap. Germline V gives CDR1 LGHNT, CDR2 FRNRAP. The CDR3 is 15 residues long.

V and J are TRBV7-9 and TRBJ1-5; D not resolved. The germline V gene encodes CDR1 SEHNR and CDR2 FQNEAQ (reference sequence). This CDR3 has 12 residues. The V and J ends lost 4 bases and 4 bases respectively, with 5 bases between them. The CDR3 region has the DNA TGTGCCAGCAGCTCGCAGAATCAGCCCCAGCATTTT. Translated, it gives CASSSQNQPQHF.

The genes are TRBV5-4 and TRBJ1-2; D is perhaps TRBD1 (5 bases). The CDR3 contains 14 residues. The V gene lost 4 bases and the J gene lost 1 base, with 11 bases spanning the gap. Germline lookup yields CDR1 SGHNT and CDR2 YYREEE (reference sequence). The DNA of the CDR3 is TGTGCCAGCAGCCGGGGGACCCTTAACTATGGCTACACCTTC. Protein product: CASSRGTLNYGYTF.

The chain links TRBV3-1 (or the pseudogene TRBV3-2) to TRBJ1-2; D unresolved. The germline gives CDR1 LGHDT, CDR2 YNNKEL (reference sequence). The CDR3 has 16 residues. The V end was cut by 0 bases, the J end by 2 bases, with 13 bases between. CDR3 in amino acids: CASSQESAGLNYGYTF. CDR3 nucleotide sequence: TGTGCCAGCAGCCAAGAATCGGCCGGTCTGAACTATGGCTACACCTTC.

V and J are TRBV7-2 and TRBJ2-5; D is unclear. The germline gives CDR1 SGHTA, CDR2 FQGNSA. The V gene lost 3 bases and the J gene lost 5 bases, with 4 bases spanning the gap. The CDR3 length is 11 residues. The CDR3 protein is CASSFWETQYF. DNA for the CDR3: TGTGCCAGCAGCTTCTGGGAGACCCAGTACTTC.

The CDR3 loop reads CASKKQGAINQPQHF. CDR3 sequence (DNA): TGTGCCAGCAAAAAACAGGGGGCAATCAATCAGCCCCAGCATTTT. This chain links TRBV19 with TRBJ1-5; 9 nucleotides align to TRBD1. J gave up 3 bases and V 9 bases, and 9 bases lay outside the gene matches. The CDR3 contains 15 residues. From germline, CDR1 is LNHDA and CDR2 SQIVND (reference sequence).

The chain carries TRBV27 and TRBJ1-3, with D perhaps TRBD1 (6 bases). The germline gives CDR1 MNHEY, CDR2 SMNVEV (reference sequence). This CDR3 is 15 amino acids long. The V end was cut by 4 bases, the J end by 4 bases, with 14 bases between. In nucleotides, the CDR3 is TGTGCCAGCAGTTGGGGGGCAGGCCCCGGAAACACCATATATTTT. Its protein product is CASSWGAGPGNTIYF.

The CDR3 sequence: CASSYSTANTEAFF. As DNA, the CDR3 is TGTGCCAGCAGTTACTCGACAGCCAACACTGAAGCTTTCTTT. The gene calls are TRBV6-2 or TRBV6-3 and TRBJ1-1; D perhaps matches TRBD1 (5 bases). The V gene lost 0 bases and the J gene lost 2 bases, with 7 bases spanning the gap. The germline V gene encodes CDR1 MNHEY and CDR2 SVGEGT. The CDR3 spans 14 residues.

This sequence joins TRBV19 and TRBJ1-3, with D unclear. CDR1 LNHDA and CDR2 SQIVND come from the germline V gene (reference sequence). This CDR3 region has 16 residues. V gave up 4 bases and J gave up 2 bases, with 15 bases separating them. Here the CDR3 DNA reads TGTGCCAGTAGTACGACCTCGTGGGTTCCTGGAAACACCATATATTTT. Amino acid sequence: CASSTTSWVPGNTIYF.

The chain links TRBV10-3 to TRBJ2-7; D remains ambiguous. The CDR3 contains 10 residues. Deletions cut 10 bases from V and 5 bases from J, with 9 bases between. Germline loops: CDR1 ENHRY, CDR2 SYGVKD. The CDR3 sequence is CATMSDEQYF. The DNA of the CDR3 is TGTGCCACCATGTCGGACGAGCAGTACTTC.

The chain employs TRBV5-8 and TRBJ1-4, with D perhaps TRBD1 (6 bases). The V gene lost 2 bases and the J gene lost 3 bases, with 14 bases spanning the gap. The CDR3 is 16 residues long. Germline V CDR1 and CDR2: SGHTS, YDEGEE. CDR3: CASSFSQGRANEKLFF. The CDR3 DNA sequence: TGTGCCAGCAGCTTCTCACAGGGACGGGCTAATGAAAAACTGTTTTTT.

The table lists this clone with a count of one. The rearrangement uses TRBV10-3 and TRBJ2-5; D is ambiguous. The germline CDR1 and CDR2 sequences are ENHRY and SYGVKD. V was pared by 0 bases and J by 5 bases, with 13 bases between. The CDR3 sequence is 15 residues long. The CDR3, as DNA: TGTGCCATCAGTGAGTCAGGCAGCTTAAAGGAGACCCAGTACTTC. Its translation: CAISESGSLKETQYF.

The chain combines TRBV19 with TRBJ2-5; D unresolved. CDR3 length equals 14 residues. With 6 bases removed from V and 8 bases from J, the gap between germline ends came to 19 bases. Germline V gene sequence: CDR1 LNHDA, CDR2 SQIVND (reference sequence). The CDR3 DNA reads as TGTGCCAGTAGCAGCTTGTTCTCAAGAGATACCCAGTACTTC. Translating it yields CASSSLFSRDTQYF.